A selection of T cell receptor beta chains follows, all from one sample in a study of control samples from healthy donors and cancer patients. Sequencing used immunoSEQ multiplex PCR; TCRdb keeps in-frame clones, though not all of them. This sample yields around 120,000 clones, of which more than 85% are seen a single time; 7.8% belongs to the top ten. The sample comprised blood. These receptor sequences come from a woman aged 18 to 35 in good health. CDR3s include the opening cysteine and the closing phenylalanine or tryptophan. D genes are given only for firm matches. Size values are once, few and many counts, or a class for expanded clones, and some rows have none.

.,.,TRBV7-8,TRBJ2-7,CASSLAPPGTRYEQYF,TGTGCCAGCAGCTTAGCCCCCCCCGGGACACGCTACGAGCAGTACTTC
.,.,TRBV19,TRBJ2-1,CASSTARYNEQFF,TGTGCCAGTAGTACAGCAAGATACAATGAGCAGTTCTTC
TRBD2,.,TRBV27,TRBJ2-2,CASSATSGDTGELFF,TGTGCCAGCAGTGCCACTAGCGGGGACACCGGGGAGCTGTTTTTT
.,.,TRBV28,TRBJ2-1,CASSPDGNEQFF,TGTGCCAGCAGCCCAGATGGTAATGAGCAGTTCTTC
.,.,TRBV6-5,TRBJ1-1,CASSYSAAGDTEAFF,TGTGCCAGCAGTTACTCCGCGGCTGGTGACACTGAAGCTTTCTTT
TRBD2,.,TRBV6-5,TRBJ2-1,CASSFLAGSPYNEQFF,TGTGCCAGCAGTTTCTTAGCGGGAAGTCCCTACAATGAGCAGTTCTTC
.,.,TRBV3-1/TRBV3-2,TRBJ2-3,CASSQAVIKGFRASYTDTQYF,TGTGCCAGCAGCCAAGCCGTCATCAAGGGTTTCCGAGCCTCATACACAGATACGCAGTATTTT
.,.,TRBV7-2,TRBJ2-7,CASSHFSYEQYF,TGTGCCAGCAGCCACTTCTCCTACGAGCAGTACTTC
TRBD1,once,TRBV6-2/TRBV6-3,TRBJ1-2,CASSYTAGTGLNYGYTF,TGTGCCAGCAGTTACACCGCCGGGACAGGATTAAACTATGGCTACACCTTC
TRBD2,.,TRBV29-1,TRBJ2-1,CSGRAGGGYNEQFF,TGCAGCGGCCGGGCGGGGGGCGGATACAATGAGCAGTTCTTC
.,.,TRBV7-9,TRBJ1-1,CASSLIDGVDTEAFF,TGTGCCAGCAGCTTAATAGATGGGGTAGACACTGAAGCTTTCTTT
.,.,TRBV28,TRBJ2-2,CASTPPGHLNGELFF,TGTGCCAGCACCCCTCCGGGACACCTCAATGGGGAGCTGTTTTTT
.,.,TRBV7-8,TRBJ2-1,CASSLDKTYNEQFF,TGTGCCAGCAGCTTAGACAAGACCTACAATGAGCAGTTCTTC
.,.,TRBV10-2,TRBJ1-1,CASSEMGTEAFF,TGCGCCAGCAGTGAGATGGGGACTGAAGCTTTCTTT
.,.,TRBV7-2,TRBJ1-6,CASSLPMSGRLWGSPLHF,TGTGCCAGCAGCTTACCTATGTCCGGACGACTTTGGGGGTCACCCCTCCACTTT
.,once,TRBV7-9,TRBJ1-4,CASSPPPRSGEWEKLFF,TGTGCCAGCAGCCCCCCCCCGAGGTCAGGGGAATGGGAAAAACTGTTTTTT
.,.,TRBV6-5,TRBJ2-5,CASSWRETQYF,TGTGCCAGCAGCTGGCGGGAGACCCAGTACTTC
.,.,TRBV2,TRBJ2-5,CASSWRRDQETQYF,TGTGCCAGCAGTTGGAGGAGGGACCAAGAGACCCAGTACTTC
.,.,TRBV4-3,TRBJ1-2,CASSQDRRGDYGYTF,TGCGCCAGCAGCCAAGATCGACGGGGTGACTATGGCTACACCTTC
TRBD2,.,TRBV2,TRBJ2-7,CASSDPRGRTYEQYF,TGTGCCAGCAGTGATCCGCGCGGGAGAACGTACGAGCAGTACTTC
.,.,TRBV30,TRBJ1-4,CAWAGRGRNDEKLFF,TGTGCCTGGGCAGGCCGTGGGCGGAACGATGAAAAACTGTTTTTT
.,few,TRBV21-1,TRBJ1-5,CAIRFCQQQRGRVRDQPQHF,TGTGCCATCCGGTTTTGCCAGCAGCAACGAGGGAGAGTTCGGGATCAGCCCCAGCATTTT
.,.,TRBV28,TRBJ1-4,CASSTGPRKEKLFF,TGTGCCAGCAGTACGGGACCTCGAAAGGAAAAACTGTTTTTT
.,.,TRBV11-3,TRBJ1-1,CASSGTLGGEAFF,TGTGCCAGCAGCGGAACGTTGGGGGGTGAAGCTTTCTTT
TRBD2,.,TRBV20-1,TRBJ2-7,CSASRTSENYEQYF,TGCAGTGCTAGTCGGACTAGCGAGAATTACGAGCAGTACTTC
TRBD1,.,TRBV6-2/TRBV6-3,TRBJ2-5,CASSYYRGDRVQETQYF,TGTGCCAGCAGTTACTACCGCGGGGACAGGGTTCAAGAGACCCAGTACTTC
.,.,TRBV7-2,TRBJ2-7,CASSATAGLEQYF,TGTGCCAGCAGCGCGACGGCGGGGCTGGAGCAGTACTTC
TRBD1,.,TRBV2,TRBJ1-5,CASSAGGQNQPQHF,TGTGCCAGCAGTGCAGGGGGCCAAAATCAGCCCCAGCATTTT
TRBD2,.,TRBV7-9,TRBJ2-5,CASSHFPTPLAGAKETQYF,TGTGCCAGCAGCCATTTCCCTACTCCACTAGCGGGGGCCAAAGAGACCCAGTACTTC
.,.,TRBV28,TRBJ1-1,CATTPRALGGVTEAFF,TGTGCCACCACCCCAAGGGCGCTCGGGGGGGTCACTGAAGCTTTCTTT
TRBD1,.,TRBV29-1,TRBJ1-2,CSVTTGVGYGYTF,TGCAGCGTCACGACAGGGGTAGGCTATGGCTACACCTTC
.,.,TRBV4-3,TRBJ1-2,CASSQGQYGYTF,TGCGCCAGCAGCCAAGGACAGTATGGCTACACCTTC
.,.,TRBV28,TRBJ1-5,CASSPPHRVRSNQPQHF,TGTGCCAGCAGTCCCCCCCACAGGGTGAGGAGCAATCAGCCCCAGCATTTT
TRBD1,.,TRBV7-2,TRBJ1-3,CASSLVPGGTGGNTIYF,TGTGCCAGCAGCTTAGTGCCAGGGGGGACAGGGGGAAACACCATATATTTT
.,.,TRBV2,TRBJ1-2,CASSQAVRGYTF,TGTGCCAGCAGCCAAGCGGTACGCGGCTACACCTTC
.,.,TRBV9,TRBJ2-3,CASSVVVADTQYF,TGTGCCAGCAGCGTAGTCGTAGCAGATACGCAGTATTTT
.,once,TRBV27,TRBJ1-5,CASSLWAGGNQPQHF,TGTGCCAGCAGTTTATGGGCAGGGGGCAATCAGCCCCAGCATTTT
.,.,TRBV12-3/TRBV12-4,TRBJ1-2,CASSLNRASGYTF,TGTGCCAGCAGTTTAAACAGGGCTAGCGGCTACACCTTC
.,.,TRBV19,TRBJ1-5,CASSIDHHQGREGADQPQHF,TGTGCCAGTAGTATAGATCATCATCAGGGCAGGGAGGGCGCGGATCAGCCCCAGCATTTT
.,.,TRBV20-1,TRBJ2-7,CSANDRGRLRGNEQYF,TGCAGTGCTAATGATCGGGGGAGGCTCCGCGGGAACGAGCAGTACTTC
TRBD1,.,TRBV28,TRBJ1-2,CASSYPGQENGYTF,TGTGCCAGCAGTTACCCCGGACAGGAGAATGGCTACACCTTC
TRBD1,.,TRBV24-1,TRBJ2-7,CATSDSGTGSPYEQYF,TGTGCCACCAGTGATTCCGGGACAGGGTCACCCTACGAGCAGTACTTC
TRBD2,once,TRBV27,TRBJ2-5,CASGLSAGSLLAGGQTQYF,TGTGCCAGCGGCCTGTCCGCCGGTTCCCTACTAGCGGGAGGACAGACCCAGTACTTC
.,.,TRBV7-8,TRBJ2-1,CASSLEGLGHNEQFF,TGTGCCAGCAGCTTAGAAGGCTTGGGCCACAATGAGCAGTTCTTC
TRBD2,.,TRBV2,TRBJ2-7,CASSASGTSSYEQYF,TGTGCCAGCAGTGCCAGCGGGACCAGCTCCTACGAGCAGTACTTC
TRBD1,.,TRBV7-2,TRBJ1-6,CASSLTGQGGFNSPLHF,TGTGCCAGCAGCTTGACTGGACAGGGCGGGTTTAATTCACCCCTCCACTTT
.,few,TRBV7-2,TRBJ2-7,CASSPGGGGTYEQYF,TGTGCCAGCAGCCCCGGTGGAGGGGGCACCTACGAGCAGTACTTC
TRBD2,.,TRBV4-3,TRBJ2-3,CASSQGTSLSTDTQYF,TGCGCCAGCAGCCAAGGGACTAGCCTAAGCACAGATACGCAGTATTTT
.,once,TRBV18,TRBJ2-7,CASSPRAAEQYF,TGTGCCAGCTCACCGCGGGCTGCCGAGCAGTACTTC
TRBD1,.,TRBV30,TRBJ1-5,CAWSKTGVGQPQHF,TGTGCCTGGAGTAAGACAGGGGTCGGTCAGCCCCAGCATTTT
.,.,TRBV3-1/TRBV3-2,TRBJ1-2,CASSHQSPIGRLANYGYTF,TGTGCCAGCAGCCACCAATCCCCTATCGGACGGTTAGCTAACTATGGCTACACCTTC
.,.,TRBV7-3,TRBJ2-3,CASSLSGNTDTQYF,TGTGCCAGCAGCTTAAGCGGGAACACAGATACGCAGTATTTT
.,once,TRBV6-5,TRBJ2-5,CASSGEYQETQYF,TGTGCCAGCAGCGGAGAGTACCAAGAGACCCAGTACTTC
.,.,TRBV7-2,TRBJ2-3,CASSPYQATQYF,TGTGCCAGCAGCCCCTACCAAGCCACGCAGTATTTT